This T cell receptor (beta chain) is from a study of CD8 T cells in Susac syndrome. The CDR3 runs to 15 residues. V lost 2 bases to trimming and J lost 5 bases, with 11 bases between them. Looked up from germline, CDR1 is SGHRS and CDR2 is YFSETQ. Of note for this clonotype: Its antigen is currently unknown.

Study-level findings and limits: In its TCR sequencing and HLA analysis, the study acknowledged that the number of individuals was relatively small.

Reverse transcription used roughly 0.5 to 1 ug RNA and random hexamers. The TCR beta CDR3 was amplified by immunoSEQ multiplex PCR across 54 Vbeta, 13 Jbeta. TCRdb re-derived calls from the immunoSEQ multiplex PCR reads in MiXCR, one entry per CDR3 protein. The data contain 150,000 to 200,000 distinct CDR3 sequences, roughly nine tenths of them singletons. TEMRA cells were FACS-enriched, with CD8+ and CD4+ T cells isolated negatively. This receptor was identified in a human donor in good health. This chain links TRBV5-1 with TRBJ1-6; D unclear. The specimen sequenced was CD4+ T cells from PBMCs. The CDR3 sequence: CASSFVTSHNSPLHF. In DNA, the CDR3 is TGCGCCAGCAGCTTTGTCACCAGCCATAATTCACCCCTCCACTTT. The full variable domain, in which reference TRBV5-1 and TRBJ1-6 provide the parts outside the CDR3, is KAGVTQTPRYLIKTRGQQVTLSCSPISGHRSVSWYQQTPGQGLQFLFEYFSETQRNKGNFPGRFSGRQFSNSRSEMNVSTLELGDSALYLCASSFVTSHNSPLHFGNGTRLTVT.